Following are 2 T cell receptor beta chains from one sample sequenced in a study of regulatory T cells in long-lasting Graves disease. Through Arm-PCR of CDR3 regions and iRepertoire HTBI primers, TCR beta libraries were built. A single record per CDR3 protein comes from TCRdb applying MiXCR to the multiplex PCR reads. The repertoire has approximately 440,000 distinct CDR3 sequences, 15% to 20% of them found once; the top ten carry 10% to 15%. Time point noted: newly diagnosed GD, antithyroid drugs for less than 3 months. Construction of the TCR library relied on RNA isolated from PBMCs. These data also formed part of another study, on T cells in Graves' hyperthyroidism and ophthalmopathy.

The sample in question was peripheral blood mononuclear cells (PBMCs), obtained at new diagnosis, from a patient treated with antithyroid drugs. Receptors originate from a man aged 40-55 years with Graves disease.

V and J are TRBV3-1 and TRBJ1-2; D not certain. The CDR3 has 14 residues. V lost 0 bases to trimming and J lost 7 bases, with 12 bases between them. Germline V CDR1 and CDR2: LGHDT, YNNKEL (reference sequence). The CDR3 region has the DNA TGTGCCAGCAGCCAAGAGAGAGGGTTTGGTGGCTACACCTTC. Encoded protein: CASSQERGFGGYTF. The entire variable domain, with the rest obtained from reference TRBV3-1 and TRBJ1-2, is as follows: DTAVSQTPKYLVTQMGNDKSIKCEQNLGHDTMYWYKQDSKKFLKIMFSYNNKELIINETVPNRFSPKSPDKAHLNLHINSLELGDSAVYFCASSQERGFGGYTFGSGTRLTVV.

This clonotype was recorded at least ten times. Here the CDR3 DNA reads TGTGCCAGCAGGGGTGTTGGACAGTTCAATCAGCCCCAGCATTTT. It codes for CASRGVGQFNQPQHF. This chain uses TRBV28 with TRBJ1-5, with a weak D call TRBD1 (6 bases). CDR3 length equals 15 residues. Per the germline V gene, CDR1 is MDHEN and CDR2 is SYDVKM. Trimming took off 6 bases at V and 3 bases at J, with 15 bases between the two ends.